This entry is about one T cell receptor beta chain. J gave up 2 bases and V 4 bases, and 5 bases lay outside the gene matches. The CDR3 loop spans 14 amino acids. Germline V CDR1 and CDR2: SGHNT, YYREEE (reference sequence). This sample was included in a study of cytomegalovirus exposure and HLA in healthy donors. Primers: 60 Vbeta forward and 13 Jbeta reverse. In the authors' methods: Around 12 million of roughly 81 million unique TCR beta chains were shared, per a later count. Method: immunoSEQ multiplex PCR; TCRdb's copy keeps in-frame clones and lacks some. The D gene and trimming were derived from the DNA, and the V and J assignments and clone size from that table. This table lists 30,000 to 50,000 clones.

The sequence was obtained from a woman aged 30 to 39 in good health and CMV-seropositive. The chain has TRBV5-4 and TRBJ2-7; 8 bases align to TRBD2. The sequencing input was PBMCs. CDR3 in amino acids: CASSGSGGTYEQYF. CDR3 DNA sequence: TGTGCCAGCAGCGGTTCGGGGGGGACCTACGAGCAGTACTTC.